Sequencing of this T cell receptor beta chain was carried out in a study of CD8 T cells in ankylosing spondylitis. The V end lost 10 bases, the J end lost 3 bases, and 16 bases lay between the germline ends. The CDR3 spans 13 residues. Germline-derived CDR1 and CDR2 are MDHEN and SYDVKM. Study-wide results and caveats: In the blood and synovial fluid of reactive arthritis, some motif variants had been previously reported. Seven or eight highly homologous variants formed a TCR beta motif that appeared characteristic of ankylosing spondylitis blood. A CD8+ phenotype characterized the disease-linked clones, which were relatively rare in peripheral blood. The clones that were linked to disease were reported to be significantly enriched in matched synovial fluid samples from ankylosing spondylitis patients.

There are many counts of this clonotype. Its antigen is currently unknown. In making TCR beta libraries, quantitative 5'-RACE with molecular barcodes was used. TCRdb recomputed calls from the 5' RACE reads with MiXCR, one row per CDR3 protein. Here the sample spans 450,000 to 550,000 distinct CDR3 sequences, approximately 5.3% being singletons. The sample was blood, either unsorted or a sorted T cell fraction (not recorded which). The chain is built from TRBV28 and TRBJ2-7; perhaps TRBD1 as D (6 bases). The clonotype comes from a male donor with ankylosing spondylitis. The DNA of the CDR3 is TGTGCCACTACGACAGGATCCTTCTACGAGCAGTACTTC. Translation: CATTTGSFYEQYF.